This T cell receptor beta chain was found in a study of blood T cell repertoires in COVID-19. Enrollment of patients from Seattle took place during active infection, with longitudinal follow-up. Original handling: Reference gene primers were amplified, and this amplification served to estimate nucleated cell counts. The table came from immunoSEQ multiplex PCR; TCRdb's copy has only in-frame clones and leaves some out. V and J calls plus clone size are reproduced from that table; the DNA served to infer D and trimming. The data show around 440,000 clones, roughly 88% seen once. This CDR3 is 16 amino acids long. Per germline, CDR1 SGDLS and CDR2 YYNGEE. The ends lost 0 bases at V and 1 base at J; junction bases unmatched: 3.

The chain has TRBV9 and TRBJ2-3, with 9 bases fitting TRBD2. The sequenced sample was peripheral blood. The TCR originated in a woman aged 50 to 60 with COVID-19, enrolled during active disease. CDR3 sequence (DNA): TGTGCCAGCAGCGTAGGGGCTAGCGGGGGCACAGATACGCAGTATTTT. Protein: CASSVGASGGTDTQYF. Full variable domain (remainder filled in from reference TRBV9 and TRBJ2-3): DSGVTQTPKHLITATGQRVTLRCSPRSGDLSVYWYQQSLDQGLQFLIQYYNGEERAKGNILERFSAQQFPDLHSELNLSSLELGDSALYFCASSVGASGGTDTQYFGPGTRLTVL.